These T cell receptor beta chains were read from a single sample in a study of blood T cell repertoires in COVID-19. The assay was immunoSEQ multiplex PCR, and TCRdb's table has in-frame clones only and misses some. The sample shows around 140,000 clones, approximately 84% of them seen only once. Sequenced sample: peripheral blood. The source of these receptors is an older woman with acute or convalescent COVID-19. Each CDR3 is given with its conserved first and last residue. D genes are given only for firm matches. The size field is filled for only some rows; it gives once, few, many or a size class.

v_gene	d_gene	j_gene	abundance	CDR3nt	CDR3aa
TRBV6-5	TRBD1	TRBJ2-7	.	TGTGCCAGCAGTTATGGGAGACAGGGGGCTCACGAGCAGTACTTC	CASSYGRQGAHEQYF
TRBV14	TRBD1	TRBJ1-3	.	TGTGCCAGCAGCCCTTTTCCCCCGACAGGGTACTCTGGAAACACCATATATTTT	CASSPFPPTGYSGNTIYF
TRBV7-9	TRBD2	TRBJ2-2	.	TGTGCCAGCAGCTCCCAACCCGGGACTACGAACACCGGGGAGCTGTTTTTT	CASSSQPGTTNTGELFF
TRBV7-8	.	TRBJ2-1	.	TGTGCCAGCACCTTGGGTTTAGCGTCCAGCTCCTACAATGAGCAGTTCTTC	CASTLGLASSSYNEQFF
TRBV19	.	TRBJ1-2	.	TGTGCCAGCGGACATGGGGGACTTAACTATGGCTACACCTTC	CASGHGGLNYGYTF
TRBV27	TRBD2	TRBJ2-1	few	TGTGCCAGCAGTTTGGCTAGCGGGAGCTATGAGCAGTTCTTC	CASSLASGSYEQFF
TRBV5-1	TRBD1	TRBJ2-1	.	TGCGCCAGCAGCGGAGGACAGGGTGCTTACAATGAGCAGTTCTTC	CASSGGQGAYNEQFF
TRBV9	TRBD2	TRBJ2-3	.	TGTGCCAGCAGCGCCCAACCGACTAGCGGCACAGATACGCAGTATTTT	CASSAQPTSGTDTQYF
TRBV4-2	.	TRBJ2-5	.	TGTGCCAGCAGCCAAGGAAGCCAGGGCGTCCGGGAGACCCAGTACTTC	CASSQGSQGVRETQYF
TRBV7-8	TRBD2	TRBJ2-3	.	TGTGCCAGCAGGCTAGCGGGGGTGCAGATTTTT	CASRLAGVQIF
TRBV18	TRBD2	TRBJ2-1	.	TGTGCCAGCTCACTCTTAGCGGGTACCTCCTACAATGAGCAGTTCTTC	CASSLLAGTSYNEQFF
TRBV29-1	.	TRBJ2-1	.	TGCAGCGTTGGAGCATATGAGCAGTTCTTC	CSVGAYEQFF
TRBV5-1	TRBD1	TRBJ2-7	.	TGCGCCAGCAGCTTGGTGGGGGGACAGGGGAACTACGAGCAGTACTTC	CASSLVGGQGNYEQYF
TRBV28	.	TRBJ1-5	.	TGTGCCAGCAGTTTAGGGCAGGGCAATCAGCCCCAGCATTTT	CASSLGQGNQPQHF
TRBV4-1	.	TRBJ2-7	.	TGCGCCAGCAGCCAAAAGACCGAGACGGGAGAGGGCTACGAGCAGTACTTC	CASSQKTETGEGYEQYF
TRBV5-1	TRBD2	TRBJ2-1	.	TGCGCCAGCAGCTTGGATTGGGGCGGGAGCCTCTCCTACAATGAGCAGTTCTTC	CASSLDWGGSLSYNEQFF
TRBV3-1/TRBV3-2	.	TRBJ1-1	.	TGTGCCAGCAGCCCAGGGAACACTGAAGCTTTCTTT	CASSPGNTEAFF
TRBV30	.	TRBJ2-4	.	TGTGCCTCAGGGGTAGCCAAAAACATTCAGTACTTC	CASGVAKNIQYF
TRBV10-3	TRBD2	TRBJ2-2	.	TGTGCCATCAGTCCACTAGCGGGAGGATCCACCGGGGAGCTGTTTTTT	CAISPLAGGSTGELFF
TRBV7-2	.	TRBJ2-5	.	TGTGCCAGCAGCTCGAGTTTGGCTCGGGGAACCCAGTACTTC	CASSSSLARGTQYF
TRBV3-1/TRBV3-2	.	TRBJ1-5	.	TGTGCCAGCAGCCTCACAGGAAAGGCCAATCAGCCCCAGCATTTT	CASSLTGKANQPQHF
TRBV7-9	TRBD2	TRBJ2-2	.	TGTGCCAGCAGCCTAGCGGGAGACACCGGGGAGCTGTTTTTT	CASSLAGDTGELFF
TRBV18	TRBD2	TRBJ2-7	.	TGTGCCAGCTCGAGGAGGGAGGGCCATTTTAACGAGCAGTACTTC	CASSRREGHFNEQYF
TRBV19	.	TRBJ1-2	.	TGTGCCAGTAGTATAGCGGTATCTAGCTATGGCTACACCTTC	CASSIAVSSYGYTF
TRBV7-9	TRBD2	TRBJ2-7	.	TGTGCCAGCAGCCAGCCGGGGACTAGCGGGAGCTACGAGCAGTACTTC	CASSQPGTSGSYEQYF
TRBV24-1	.	TRBJ2-3	.	TGTGCCACCAGTGACCAGCCAGGGTCTAAGACAGATACGCAGTATTTT	CATSDQPGSKTDTQYF
TRBV19	.	TRBJ1-5	few	TGTGCCAGTAATAACGGAGGAAATCAGCCCCAGCATTTT	CASNNGGNQPQHF
TRBV27	.	TRBJ1-4	.	TGTGCCAGCAGCTCTGACGGGGGTGGTAATGAAAAACTGTTTTTT	CASSSDGGGNEKLFF
TRBV19	TRBD1	TRBJ1-1	.	TGTGCCAGTAGTATAGATCTGACAGGGTGGGACACTGAAGCTTTCTTT	CASSIDLTGWDTEAFF
TRBV10-1	.	TRBJ2-1	.	TGCGCCAGCAGTGAGGAGGGATACAATGAGCAGTTCTTC	CASSEEGYNEQFF
TRBV7-8	TRBD2	TRBJ2-7	.	TGTGCCAGCAGCTTTAGCGGGAGCTACGAGCAGTACTTC	CASSFSGSYEQYF
TRBV5-1	TRBD2	TRBJ2-7	.	TGCGCCAGCAGCTCCCAAGGGTTAGCGGGAGCCTACGAGCAGTACTTC	CASSSQGLAGAYEQYF
TRBV28	.	TRBJ1-1	.	TGTGCCAGCAGTTTTGTGGTTGGTACAGTTGAAGCTTTCTTT	CASSFVVGTVEAFF
TRBV19	.	TRBJ2-3	.	TGTGCCAGTAGTATAACGGGAACGACAGATACGCAGTATTTT	CASSITGTTDTQYF
TRBV5-1	.	TRBJ2-7	.	TGCGCCAGCAGCTTGGTACAGGGAGCGTCCGAGCAGTACTTC	CASSLVQGASEQYF
TRBV5-1	.	TRBJ1-2	.	TGCGCCAGCAGCTTGGCTACAACAGTCCTCTCTGGCTACACCTTC	CASSLATTVLSGYTF
TRBV19	TRBD1	TRBJ2-3	.	TGTGCCAGTAGTACCCGGACAGGCCCCACAGATACGCAGTATTTT	CASSTRTGPTDTQYF
TRBV5-1	TRBD2	TRBJ2-1	.	TGCGCCAGCAGCTTGGCGGGGGCTAGCGGGCGGAATGAGCAGTTCTTC	CASSLAGASGRNEQFF
TRBV27	TRBD1	TRBJ1-5	.	TGTGCCAGCAGTTACGGACAGGAACAGCCCCAGCATTTT	CASSYGQEQPQHF
TRBV2	TRBD2	TRBJ2-7	.	TGTGCCAGCAGTGGGGGGACTAGCAGGGCTAGCGAGCAGTACTTC	CASSGGTSRASEQYF
TRBV19	TRBD2	TRBJ2-2	once	TGTGCCAGTGGGTTAGCGGGAGTAACCGGGGAGCTGTTTTTT	CASGLAGVTGELFF
TRBV2	TRBD1	TRBJ2-7	.	TGTGCCAGCAGGGTGGACAGGGGCTGGTACGAGCAGTACTTC	CASRVDRGWYEQYF
TRBV2	TRBD2	TRBJ2-1	once	TGTGCCAGCAGGGGACTAGCGGGAGACAATGAGCAGTTCTTC	CASRGLAGDNEQFF
TRBV19	TRBD1	TRBJ2-7	.	TGTGCCAGTAGTACGGCCCATAGCGGGACAGGGGCCTACGAGCAGTACTTC	CASSTAHSGTGAYEQYF
TRBV3-1/TRBV3-2	.	TRBJ2-1	.	TGTGCCAGCAGCCGTACTCATAACTCCTACAATGAGCAGTTCTTC	CASSRTHNSYNEQFF
TRBV7-9	TRBD1	TRBJ1-1	.	TGTGCCAGCAGCTTCGGGACAGGGAACACTGAAGCTTTCTTT	CASSFGTGNTEAFF
TRBV10-2	.	TRBJ2-2	.	TGCGCCACAGCGACAGGGGAGGGCAGAACCGGGGAGCTGTTTTTT	CATATGEGRTGELFF
TRBV20-1	TRBD2	TRBJ2-5	.	TGCAGTGCTAGTCCCGGGACTAGTATTCAAGAGACCCAGTACTTC	CSASPGTSIQETQYF
TRBV28	TRBD1	TRBJ1-4	.	TGTGCCAGCAGTGAAACCAGGGGGTATGAAAAACTGTTTTTT	CASSETRGYEKLFF
TRBV28	.	TRBJ2-1	.	TGTGCCAGCAGTCCCGTAACGGGGTGGTCCTACAATGAGCAGTTCTTC	CASSPVTGWSYNEQFF
TRBV2	.	TRBJ1-5	.	TGTGCCAGCCGGACAGATTCTAACCGGCCCCAGCATTTT	CASRTDSNRPQHF
TRBV30	TRBD2	TRBJ2-2	.	TGTGCCTGCCACTTAGCGGGAGGGACCGGGGAGCTGTTTTTT	CACHLAGGTGELFF
TRBV15	.	TRBJ1-3	.	TGTGCCACCAGCAGAGATACCGGGGGGAGAAACACCATATATTTT	CATSRDTGGRNTIYF
TRBV11-2	TRBD1	TRBJ1-2	.	TGTGCCAGCAGCCAAGACAGGGGGCAAAGGGGCTACACCTTC	CASSQDRGQRGYTF
TRBV3-1/TRBV3-2	.	TRBJ2-7	few	TGTGCCAGCAGCCGGCAAATTGGGCTCTACGAGCAGTACTTC	CASSRQIGLYEQYF
TRBV6-5	TRBD1	TRBJ1-1	.	TGTGCCAGCACCCAGACAGGGCGCGGGACTGAAGCTTTCTTT	CASTQTGRGTEAFF